These 21 T cell receptor beta chains came from one sample sequenced in a study of T cells in Graves' hyperthyroidism and ophthalmopathy. Amplification of TCR beta CDR3 regions was performed using RNA transcripts as template. With the HTBI primer set, the TCR CDR3 went through a first round of RT-PCR. TCRdb called the multiplex PCR reads again in MiXCR, with one record for every CDR3 protein. The sample includes 500,000 to 750,000 distinct CDR3 sequences, around 14% of them seen just once. The material sequenced was blood. The source of these receptors is a woman aged 25 to 39 with Graves' hyperthyroidism.

This clonotype was counted many times. The chain links TRBV27 to TRBJ2-5; D ambiguous. Germline CDR1 reads MNHEY; CDR2 reads SMNVEV (reference sequence). The length of the CDR3 is 13 residues. The V gene lost 1 base and the J gene lost 1 base, with 4 bases spanning the gap. The CDR3, as DNA: TGTGCCAGCAGTTTATGGCCCCAAGAGACCCAGTACTTC. Translation gives CASSLWPQETQYF.

This clonotype appeared many times. The gene calls are TRBV20-1 and TRBJ2-5, with 8 nucleotides matching TRBD1. The V gene's germline CDR1 is DFQATT and CDR2 SNEGSKA (reference sequence). This CDR3 has 13 residues. The V gene end was trimmed by 7 bases and the J gene end by 5 bases; junction bases not matched to a gene: 9. The CDR3 is CSVPTGVMETQYF. The CDR3 nucleotides are TGCAGTGTTCCGACAGGGGTGATGGAGACCCAGTACTTC.

With respect to this clonotype: A much more abundant neighbour one base away suggests this may be a read error. DNA of the CDR3: TGTGCCAGCGGACTAGCGGGAGAAAATGAGCAGTTCTTC. Protein product: CASGLAGENEQFF. This chain uses TRBV3-1 with TRBJ2-1; 13 bases map to TRBD2. This CDR3 is 13 amino acids long. V lost 8 bases to trimming and J lost 7 bases; unmatched junction nucleotides: 2. Germline V gene sequence: CDR1 LGHDT, CDR2 YNNKEL (reference sequence).

This clonotype has a count of ten or more. The chain combines TRBV7-2 with TRBJ2-1, with TRBD2 identical over 9 bases. The CDR3 consists of 14 residues. Germline CDR1 and CDR2: SGHTA and FQGNSA. Trimming took 5 bases from V and 15 from J; bases not matched to a gene: 14. DNA for the CDR3: TGTGCCAGCAGCCAAGTGAATAGCGGGAGTCACCGGTTCTTC. Translated, it gives CASSQVNSGSHRFF.

The chain carries TRBV11-3 and TRBJ2-1; a possible D gene is TRBD2 (6 bases). Germline CDR1 SGHNT, CDR2 YENEEA. The CDR3 totals 11 residues. Trimming took off 5 bases at V and 8 bases at J, with 7 bases between the two ends. CDR3 sequence reads: CASSGGYEQFF. CDR3 bases: TGTGCCAGCAGCGGGGGGTATGAGCAGTTCTTC.

This rearrangement joins TRBV6-1 to TRBJ2-1; possibly TRBD2 for D (5 bases). Germline CDR1 MNHNS, CDR2 SASEGT. V dropped 5 bases and J dropped 3 bases, with 17 bases sitting between them. CDR3 size: 16 residues. The CDR3 is CASSFLPSTLYNEQFF. CDR3 bases: TGTGCCAGCAGTTTTCTACCTAGCACCCTCTACAATGAGCAGTTCTTC.

The chain joins TRBV18 to TRBJ2-2; D is possibly TRBD2 (6 bases). Germline CDR1 KGHSH, CDR2 LQKENI. The CDR3 is 15 residues long. V dropped 6 bases and J dropped 1 base, with 12 bases sitting between them. The chain's CDR3 is CASSSGLGNTGELFF. The CDR3 DNA reads as TGTGCCAGCTCGTCGGGACTTGGGAACACCGGGGAGCTGTTTTTT.

This clonotype was observed at least ten times. The rearrangement uses TRBV12-3 or TRBV12-4 and TRBJ2-3; 7 positions agree with TRBD1. The CDR3 has 15 amino acids. Unmatched junction bases numbered 9, after V lost 7 bases and J lost 2 bases. In DNA, the CDR3 is TGTGCCAGCACCCAGACAGGGCACCACACAGATACGCAGTATTTT. Its protein is CASTQTGHHTDTQYF.

This clonotype was counted at least ten times. The gene calls are TRBV18 and TRBJ2-7; D call uncertain. Trimming removed 2 bases at V and 0 bases at J, with 8 bases between. CDR1 is KGHSH and CDR2 is LQKENI in the germline V gene. The CDR3 runs 14 residues. Written as DNA, the CDR3 is TGTGCCAGCTCACCATGGGATGGCTCCTACGAGCAGTACTTC. As protein: CASSPWDGSYEQYF.

In its sample, this clonotype was seen a few times. Written as DNA, the CDR3 is TGTGCCGCAGAGGACAGATCCTACGAGCAGTACTTC. Protein sequence: CAAEDRSYEQYF. This chain joins TRBV6-1 and TRBJ2-7; D perhaps matches TRBD1 (6 bases). The CDR3 covers 12 residues. Between the trimmed V and J ends, which lost 11 bases and 1 base, there was a span of 12 bases. Germline values: CDR1 MNHNS, CDR2 SASEGT.

The sample holds many counts of this clonotype. This chain joins TRBV20-1 and TRBJ2-7; TRBD2 is a possible D gene (7 bases). Trimming cost V 7 bases and J 2 bases, with 18 bases left between them. The CDR3 totals 14 residues. Germline V gene data show CDR1 as DFQATT and CDR2 as SNEGSKA (reference sequence). The CDR3 is CSGTEGRGTYEQYF. The CDR3 region has the DNA TGCAGTGGCACGGAGGGGAGGGGGACCTACGAGCAGTACTTC.

The chain uses TRBV28 and TRBJ1-1; possible D gene TRBD1, 6 bases. This CDR3 has 14 amino acids. Trimming took 5 bases from V and 6 from J, leaving 16 bases between them. Germline lookup yields CDR1 MDHEN and CDR2 SYDVKM. CDR3 in amino acids: CASSLRQVISEAFF. In DNA form, the CDR3 reads TGTGCCAGCAGTCTCCGACAGGTAATCTCTGAAGCTTTCTTT.

The gene calls are TRBV27 and TRBJ2-1, with a weak D call TRBD2 (6 bases). V lost 5 bases and J lost 8, with 25 bases in between. Germline V CDR1 and CDR2: MNHEY, SMNVEV (reference sequence). CDR3 length: 17 residues. This chain's CDR3 is CASSTSWMTSGADEQFF. CDR3 nucleotides: TGTGCCAGCAGTACAAGTTGGATGACTAGTGGAGCAGATGAGCAGTTCTTC.

V gene TRBV20-1 combines with J gene TRBJ2-7, with D possibly matching TRBD1 (6 bases). CDR3 length: 14 residues. V gave up 2 bases and J gave up 3 bases, with 14 bases separating them. From germline, CDR1 is DFQATT and CDR2 SNEGSKA (reference sequence). The CDR3 region is CSARRGGQLYEQYF. DNA of the CDR3: TGCAGTGCTAGAAGAGGGGGACAACTCTACGAGCAGTACTTC.

The J gene is TRBJ2-2, the V gene TRBV19; 8 bases are a match to TRBD2. The V gene's germline CDR1 is LNHDA and CDR2 SQIVND (reference sequence). The CDR3 spans 15 residues. Unmatched junction bases numbered 5, after V lost 1 base and J lost 7 bases. The CDR3 region has the DNA TGTGCCAGTAGTATAGGAAGCGGGAGTAGCGGGGAGCTGTTTTTT. Translation gives CASSIGSGSSGELFF. Using reference TRBV19 and TRBJ2-2 for the parts outside the CDR3, the full variable domain is DGGITQSPKYLFRKEGQNVTLSCEQNLNHDAMYWYRQDPGQGLRLIYYSQIVNDFQKGDIAEGYSVSREKKESFPLTVTSAQKNPTAFYLCASSIGSGSSGELFFGEGSRLTVL.

Many counts were recorded for this clonotype. The chain carries TRBV7-2 and TRBJ1-1; D is ambiguous. The germline V gene has CDR1 SGHTA and CDR2 FQGNSA. The CDR3 loop spans 12 amino acids. V lost 1 base, J lost 10 bases, and 10 bases lay in between. CDR3 DNA: TGTGCCAGCAGCTTAGGGGGAAGGGTAGCTTTCTTT. It is translated as CASSLGGRVAFF.

This clonotype was detected many times. The genes are TRBV7-2 and TRBJ1-2, with D hard to call. Germline V gene sequence: CDR1 SGHTA, CDR2 FQGNSA. The CDR3 is 12 amino acids. V dropped 1 base and J dropped 4 bases, with 4 bases sitting between them. The CDR3 DNA follows: TGTGCCAGCAGCTTAGGGACCTATGGCTACACCTTC. It yields the protein CASSLGTYGYTF. The full variable domain, with the rest looked up from reference TRBV7-2 and TRBJ1-2, is GAGVSQSPSNKVTEKGKDVELRCDPISGHTALYWYRQSLGQGLEFLIYFQGNSAPDKSGLPSDRFSAERTGGSVSTLTIQRTQQEDSAVYLCASSLGTYGYTFGSGTRLTVV.

This clonotype was seen repeatedly, ten times or more. The rearrangement uses TRBV5-1 and TRBJ2-5; 11 bases are a match to TRBD1. V was pared by 3 bases and J by 4 bases, with 5 bases of the junction left unmatched. Germline V gene lookup returns CDR1 SGHRS and CDR2 YFSETQ. The CDR3 runs 15 residues. The CDR3 reads CASSSPGTGGETQYF. The CDR3 DNA is TGCGCCAGCAGCTCCCCCGGGACAGGGGGAGAGACCCAGTACTTC.

The rearrangement uses TRBV7-9 and TRBJ1-5; no definite D call. Germline V gives CDR1 SEHNR, CDR2 FQNEAQ (reference sequence). V was trimmed by 3 bases and J by 2 bases, leaving 14 bases between them. The CDR3 totals 16 residues. Here the CDR3 reads CASSLSQGMGNQPQHF. In DNA, the CDR3 is TGTGCCAGCAGCTTGTCTCAAGGAATGGGCAATCAGCCCCAGCATTTT.

This clonotype was recorded many times. The rearrangement links TRBV27 to TRBJ2-7, with 14 positions matching TRBD2. The V gene's germline CDR1 is MNHEY and CDR2 SMNVEV (reference sequence). The CDR3 totals 17 residues. Trimming at V came to 5 bases and at J to 3 bases, leaving 9 bases not matched to a gene. The CDR3 loop is CASSPRGLAGAVYEQYF. The DNA for the CDR3 is TGTGCCAGCAGTCCCCGGGGACTAGCGGGAGCTGTCTACGAGCAGTACTTC.

The genes are TRBV19 and TRBJ2-1; tentatively, D is TRBD1 or TRBD2 (5 bases each). The CDR3 contains 16 residues. The ends were cut back, 2 bases at V and 10 bases at J, with 21 bases in the middle. Germline V lookup: CDR1 LNHDA, CDR2 SQIVND (reference sequence). The CDR3 protein is CASSIPRDPTKPEQFF. CDR3 nucleotides: TGTGCCAGTAGTATACCCCGGGACCCTACAAAACCCGAGCAGTTCTTC.